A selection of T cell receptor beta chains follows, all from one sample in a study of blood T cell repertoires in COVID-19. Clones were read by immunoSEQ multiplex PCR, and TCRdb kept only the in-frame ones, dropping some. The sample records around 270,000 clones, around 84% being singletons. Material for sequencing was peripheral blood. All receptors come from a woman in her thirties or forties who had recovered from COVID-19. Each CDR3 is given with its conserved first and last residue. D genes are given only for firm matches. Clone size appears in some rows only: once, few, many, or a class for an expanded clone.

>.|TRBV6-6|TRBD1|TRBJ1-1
CASSRGLDEAFF
TGTGCCAGCAGTAGGGGGCTCGATGAAGCTTTCTTT
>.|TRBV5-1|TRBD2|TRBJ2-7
CASSSPSGVTVYEQYF
TGCGCCAGCAGCTCCCCTAGCGGGGTCACGGTCTACGAGCAGTACTTC
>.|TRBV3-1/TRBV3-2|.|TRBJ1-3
CASSPGGYSGNTIYF
TGTGCCAGCAGCCCAGGTGGATACTCTGGAAACACCATATATTTT
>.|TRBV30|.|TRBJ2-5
CAWSGRETQYF
TGTGCCTGGTCGGGGAGGGAGACCCAGTACTTC
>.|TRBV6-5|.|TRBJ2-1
CASSWSSEQFF
TGTGCCAGCAGTTGGTCCAGTGAGCAGTTCTTC
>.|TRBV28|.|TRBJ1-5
CASSKGGFNQPQHF
TGTGCCAGCAGCAAAGGGGGATTCAATCAGCCCCAGCATTTT
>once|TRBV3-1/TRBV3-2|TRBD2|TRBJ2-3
CASTPAGTSTDTQYF
TGTGCCAGCACCCCAGCGGGGACTAGCACAGATACGCAGTATTTT
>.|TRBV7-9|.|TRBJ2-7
CASSLDGGSSYEQYF
TGTGCCAGCAGTCTCGACGGGGGAAGCTCCTACGAGCAGTACTTC
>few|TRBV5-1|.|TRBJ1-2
CASSLTENYGYTF
TGCGCCAGCAGCCTGACGGAGAACTATGGCTACACCTTC
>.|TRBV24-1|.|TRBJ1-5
CATSDPAEVYQPQHF
TGTGCCACCAGTGACCCTGCAGAAGTGTATCAGCCCCAGCATTTT
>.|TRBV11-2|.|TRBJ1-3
CASSLGGGYTIYF
TGTGCCAGCAGCCTAGGTGGGGGCTACACCATATATTTT
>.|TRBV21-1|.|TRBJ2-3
CASSKAPAGGRADTQYF
TGTGCCAGCAGCAAAGCTCCGGCGGGGGGTAGGGCAGATACGCAGTATTTT
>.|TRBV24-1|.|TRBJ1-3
CATSDSPYGGRGNTIYF
TGTGCCACCAGTGATTCCCCGTACGGGGGACGTGGAAACACCATATATTTT
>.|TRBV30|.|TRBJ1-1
CAWSVLVRGEAFF
TGTGCCTGGAGTGTACTAGTCCGGGGTGAAGCTTTCTTT
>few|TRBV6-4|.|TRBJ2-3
CASRRTPSTDTQYF
TGTGCCAGCAGGCGGACACCTAGCACAGATACGCAGTATTTT